Listed below are T cell receptor beta chains from one sample, sequenced in a study of shared clonotypes between healthy human individuals. Generated by immunoSEQ multiplex PCR, the TCRdb table keeps only in-frame clones and is missing some. The sample comprises about 700,000 clones, less than 85% of which are singletons, and approximately 1.6% rests with the top ten. Material: memory CD4+ T cells sorted from blood. All receptors derive from a woman aged 25 to 39 in good health. Both conserved end residues are part of each CDR3. The D gene is left open where the match is weak. Expanded clones are given a class, and other clones once, few, many or no size at all.

J gene	D gene	V gene	clone size	CDR3 DNA	CDR3 protein
TRBJ2-4	.	TRBV28	.	TGTGCCAGCGCCAGGGCTCCTGCCAAAAACATTCAGTACTTC	CASARAPAKNIQYF
TRBJ2-7	.	TRBV10-3	.	TGTGCCATCAGTGGGACCCCGACCTACGAGCAGTACTTC	CAISGTPTYEQYF
TRBJ2-7	.	TRBV7-2	.	TGTGCCAGCAGCCCCAATACCTACGAGCAGTACTTC	CASSPNTYEQYF
TRBJ2-1	.	TRBV7-9	.	TGTGCCAGCAGCTCCTCCAGGGGCCACGAAAACAATGAGCAGTTCTTC	CASSSSRGHENNEQFF
TRBJ2-3	TRBD2	TRBV2	.	TGTGCCAGCACCCGGACTAGCGCTTTAGATACGCAGTATTTT	CASTRTSALDTQYF
TRBJ2-5	TRBD2	TRBV19	few	TGTGCCAGTAGTTCACCCCCGGGACTAGCGGATCAAGAGACCCAGTACTTC	CASSSPPGLADQETQYF
TRBJ1-1	TRBD1	TRBV2	many	TGTGCCAGCAGTGACGAGGGACAGGGGCAAACTGAAGCTTTCTTT	CASSDEGQGQTEAFF
TRBJ2-2	TRBD2	TRBV19	.	TGTGCCAGTAGTCACGGGAGGACGACCGGGGAGCTGTTTTTT	CASSHGRTTGELFF
TRBJ1-1	TRBD1	TRBV15	.	TGTGCCACCACCTCCATCCACCCCTGGGACACAGGGGGCATCGGTGCTGAAGCTTTCTTT	CATTSIHPWDTGGIGAEAFF
TRBJ2-2	.	TRBV28	.	TGTGCCAGCAGTTTATTCTTCCTTGGCGGGAAAAGGTCCGGGGAGCTGTTTTTT	CASSLFFLGGKRSGELFF
TRBJ1-1	TRBD1	TRBV6-1	.	TGTGCCAGCAGTGTCACCGGGACAGGGTGGACTGAAGCTTTCTTT	CASSVTGTGWTEAFF
TRBJ1-5	.	TRBV4-1	many	TGCGCCAGCAGCCAAGACGATGGGAATCAGCCCCAGCATTTT	CASSQDDGNQPQHF
TRBJ2-3	.	TRBV19	.	TGTGCCAGTAGTATTAAGGACGGGTCCACGCGCAGATACGCAGTATTT	CASSIKDGSTRRYAVF
TRBJ2-3	.	TRBV27	.	TGTGCCAGCAAAAGTCTAGCAGCCGGATTTGGATATACGCAGTATTTT	CASKSLAAGFGYTQYF
TRBJ2-3	.	TRBV28	.	TGTGCCAGCTTCGCGGGATCTAACACGCAGTATTTT	CASFAGSNTQYF
TRBJ1-3	.	TRBV28	.	TGTGCCAGCAGTCAGATCAGGGTTTTTGGAAACACCGTATATTTT	CASSQIRVFGNTVYF
TRBJ2-7	.	TRBV5-3	.	TGTGCCAGAAGCTTGGCCCCCAGACAGGAAACCTACGAGCAGTACTTC	CARSLAPRQETYEQYF
TRBJ1-3	.	TRBV2	.	TGTGCCAGCACACGAATTAAGGGCATCTCTGGAAACACCATATATTTT	CASTRIKGISGNTIYF
TRBJ2-7	.	TRBV2	.	TGTGCCAGCTTCAGCTCCTACGAGCAGTACTTC	CASFSSYEQYF
TRBJ2-5	.	TRBV5-1	.	TGCGCCAGCAGCTTCCAGGGCTCAGAGACCCAGTACTTC	CASSFQGSETQYF
TRBJ1-1	.	TRBV5-4	.	TGTGCCAGCAGCTCTCCCTGGCGGGGAGTGACTGAAGCTTTCTTT	CASSSPWRGVTEAFF
TRBJ1-1	TRBD1	TRBV7-2	.	TGTGCCAGCAGCTTCGGGACAGGTCTAGACACTGAAGCTTTCTTT	CASSFGTGLDTEAFF
TRBJ2-2	.	TRBV6-4	.	TGTGCCAGCAGTGACTCAACAAACACCGGGGAGCTGTTTTTT	CASSDSTNTGELFF
TRBJ2-1	.	TRBV11-2	.	TGTGCCAGCAGCTTTTTTCTTGGACAGTCCTACAATGAGCAGTTCTTC	CASSFFLGQSYNEQFF
TRBJ2-2	TRBD2	TRBV5-4	.	TGTGCCAGCAGCTTGTTCCTAGCGGGAGTAGGGACCGGGGAGCTGTTTTTT	CASSLFLAGVGTGELFF
TRBJ2-1	TRBD1	TRBV18	.	TGTGCCAGCTCACCATGTATGGGACAGGGGGCTTGTGAGCAGTTCTTC	CASSPCMGQGACEQFF
TRBJ1-4	.	TRBV7-9	.	TGTGCCAGCAGCTTCATTAATGAAAAACTGTTTTTT	CASSFINEKLFF
TRBJ1-4	.	TRBV6-5	.	TGTGCCAGCAGTTTTAGGGGTTTAACTAATGAAAAACTGTTTTTT	CASSFRGLTNEKLFF
TRBJ2-7	.	TRBV6-1	once	TGTGCCAGCAGTGAAGAAGGGGTTTACGAGCAGTACTTC	CASSEEGVYEQYF
TRBJ2-1	.	TRBV5-1	.	TGCGCCAGCAGCTACTACAATGAGCAGTTCTTC	CASSYYNEQFF
TRBJ2-7	TRBD2	TRBV2	few	TGTGCCAGCGCGGCGGGAGGGTCCTACGAGCAGTACTTC	CASAAGGSYEQYF
TRBJ2-7	TRBD1	TRBV5-1	.	TGCGCCAGCAGCGCGGGACAGGCGCGGGAGCAGTACTTC	CASSAGQAREQYF
TRBJ2-7	.	TRBV5-1	.	TGCGCCAGCAGCACCCGAACCAAAGGATACGAGCAGTACTTC	CASSTRTKGYEQYF
TRBJ1-1	TRBD1	TRBV6-1	.	TGTGCCAGCAACTGGGACAGTGAAGCTTTCTTT	CASNWDSEAFF
TRBJ2-3	TRBD2	TRBV27	.	TGTGCCAGCAGTTTTGCGGGAGGGCCGGCAGATACGCAGTATTTT	CASSFAGGPADTQYF
TRBJ2-7	.	TRBV19	.	TGTGCCAGTAGTTCCACAACCTACGAGCAGTACTTC	CASSSTTYEQYF
TRBJ2-3	.	TRBV19	few	TGTGCCAGTACCCACCGGGGCTTCACCACAGATACGCAGTATTTT	CASTHRGFTTDTQYF
TRBJ1-1	.	TRBV28	.	TGTGCCAGCAAGGCAGGGCTGAACACTGAAGCTTTCTTT	CASKAGLNTEAFF
TRBJ2-7	.	TRBV7-2	.	TGTGCCAGCAGCTGGAACAGGGATTCCTACGAGCAGTACTTC	CASSWNRDSYEQYF
TRBJ1-4	.	TRBV19	.	TGTGCCAGTAGGCGCAAGACAGTTTCAACTAATGAAAAACTGTTTTTT	CASRRKTVSTNEKLFF
TRBJ2-6	.	TRBV28	.	TGTGCCAGCAGCCTCACAGGGTATTGGCCGAGCTCTGGGGCCAACGTCCTGACTTTC	CASSLTGYWPSSGANVLTF
TRBJ1-5	TRBD1	TRBV2	.	TGTGCCAGCAGTGAAGCGCTTCGACAGGGGCGGCAGCCCCAGCATTTT	CASSEALRQGRQPQHF
TRBJ2-3	.	TRBV29-1	.	TGCAGCGTGGGCCGAACCGGGGCAGATACGCAGTATTTT	CSVGRTGADTQYF
TRBJ2-5	.	TRBV5-1	.	TGCGCCAGCAGCTTCGCGGGCCTTCAAGAGACCCAGTACTTC	CASSFAGLQETQYF
TRBJ2-5	TRBD2	TRBV4-1	.	TGCGCCAGCAGCCCGGGAGGGCTGGAGACCCAGTACTTC	CASSPGGLETQYF
TRBJ1-1	.	TRBV6-1	.	TGTGCCAGCAGTGAAGCCGGGGCCACTGAAGCTTTCTTT	CASSEAGATEAFF
TRBJ1-3	.	TRBV29-1	.	TGCAGCGTTGTTGCACAGGGCGACACCATATATTTT	CSVVAQGDTIYF
TRBJ2-5	.	TRBV15	.	TGTGCCACCAGCAGAACCCGAGGGGCGGGTCGGGAGACCCAGTACTTC	CATSRTRGAGRETQYF
TRBJ2-3	.	TRBV6-6	.	TGTGCCAGCAGTCAGCCTGCAGATACGCAGTATTTT	CASSQPADTQYF
TRBJ1-2	TRBD1	TRBV4-1	many	TGCGCCAGCAGCCAAGAGGGGACAGGGTTTAACTATGGCTACACCTTC	CASSQEGTGFNYGYTF
TRBJ1-1	TRBD1	TRBV6-7	.	TGTGCCAGCAGTTACTCCTCCCCGCGACAGGGGACCATGAACACTGAAGCTTTCTTT	CASSYSSPRQGTMNTEAFF
TRBJ1-2	.	TRBV30	.	TGTGCCTGGACCAAAGGGGGGGGCCCACCGCACTATGGCTACACCTTC	CAWTKGGGPPHYGYTF
TRBJ1-5	.	TRBV5-1	few	TGCGCCAGCAGCTTGGCCGGGGCTAGCAATCAGCCCCAGCATTTT	CASSLAGASNQPQHF
TRBJ2-5	.	TRBV7-7	few	TGTGCCAGCAGCTTGGCGGGGAGCGGTCGAGAGACCCAGTACTTC	CASSLAGSGRETQYF
TRBJ1-1	TRBD1	TRBV6-1	few	TGTGCCAGGCTGCAGGGGGCTACTGAAGCTTTCTTT	CARLQGATEAFF
TRBJ2-3	.	TRBV28	once	TGTGCCAGCAGATTAATAACCTCCGAGGTGGATACGCAGTATTTT	CASRLITSEVDTQYF
TRBJ2-3	.	TRBV5-1	many	TGCGCCAGCAGCTACCCCCAGCAGTCCCACACAGATACGCAGTATTTT	CASSYPQQSHTDTQYF
TRBJ1-5	.	TRBV11-2	few	TGTGCCAGCAGCTTAGGAGGGGTGGGCAATCAGCCCCAGCATTTT	CASSLGGVGNQPQHF
TRBJ2-2	TRBD2	TRBV9	.	TGTGCCAGCAGCGTAGAGGGACTAGCTTTCGGGGAGCTGTTTTTT	CASSVEGLAFGELFF
TRBJ1-2	.	TRBV25-1	.	TGTGCCAGCAGTGTTTCAGGACAGCCTGGCTACACCTTC	CASSVSGQPGYTF